This is a list of T cell receptor beta chains from one sample in a study of blood T cell repertoires in COVID-19. Repertoires were generated with immunoSEQ multiplex PCR, while TCRdb's copy carries only in-frame clones and drops some. Seen here are about 310,000 clones, about nine tenths observed once, and the top ten hold 1%. Sequences were obtained from peripheral blood. These receptors were obtained from a man aged 45 to 65 with active or convalescent COVID-19. Each CDR3 is given with its conserved first and last residue. D genes are given only for firm matches. A clone size is listed for some rows: how often the clone was seen (once, few, many), or a class if it is expanded.

TRBV4-2	TRBJ2-7	NA	TRBD2	TGTGCCAGCAGCCAAGATATCCGGGACTACTTATACGAGCAGTACTTC	CASSQDIRDYLYEQYF
TRBV5-1	TRBJ1-5	few	NA	TGCGCCAGCAGCTTGGCAGGTTATAGCAATCAGCCCCAGCATTTT	CASSLAGYSNQPQHF
TRBV20-1	TRBJ2-1	NA	NA	TGCAGTGCTAGAGCCGGGGGTGAGCAGTTCTTC	CSARAGGEQFF
TRBV5-4	TRBJ2-5	NA	NA	TGTGCCAGCAGCAAAGACTCAACCCCTACCCAGACCCAGTACTTC	CASSKDSTPTQTQYF
TRBV2	TRBJ2-2	NA	NA	TGTGCCAGCAGTGCCCAGGTGAACACCGGGGAGCTGTTTTTT	CASSAQVNTGELFF
TRBV5-5	TRBJ2-7	NA	TRBD2	TGTGCCAGCAGCTTGGCGGCTAGCGGGGGGCTTAATCCCTACGAGCAGTACTTC	CASSLAASGGLNPYEQYF
TRBV6-5	TRBJ2-7	NA	TRBD1	TGTGCCAGCAGTTACAGTAACAGGGGGCAGTACGAGCAGTACTTC	CASSYSNRGQYEQYF
TRBV5-1	TRBJ1-3	once	TRBD1	TGCGCCAGCAGCCCGGGACAGCCAGGAAACACCATATATTTT	CASSPGQPGNTIYF
TRBV14	TRBJ1-6	NA	NA	TGTGCCAGCAGCCAAGACGGTCTGTGGTATTCACCCCTCCACTTT	CASSQDGLWYSPLHF
TRBV28	TRBJ1-5	once	NA	TGTGCCAGCAGTTTAGGCTTCCAGGGGATTGGCAATCAGCCCCAGCATTTT	CASSLGFQGIGNQPQHF
TRBV27	TRBJ2-1	NA	TRBD2	TGTGCCAGCAGTTTGGGACTAGCGAACAATGAGCAGTTCTTC	CASSLGLANNEQFF
TRBV15	TRBJ1-6	NA	NA	TGTGCCACCAGCCCACTGCGGGGTTCACCCCTCCACTTT	CATSPLRGSPLHF
TRBV7-9	TRBJ1-5	NA	TRBD1	TGTGCCAGCAGCCCGACAGGGGGCCGGAATCAGCCCCAGCATTTT	CASSPTGGRNQPQHF
TRBV7-6	TRBJ2-7	medium-sized	TRBD1	TGTGCCAGCAGCTTAGTACCGGGACAGGGGGCCTCCTACGAGCAGTACTTC	CASSLVPGQGASYEQYF
TRBV7-3	TRBJ2-3	NA	TRBD2	TGTGCCAGCAGCTCCGGGACTAGCGGGGAGACAGATACGCAGTATTTT	CASSSGTSGETDTQYF
TRBV4-1	TRBJ1-2	once	NA	TGCGCCAGCAGCCAACAGGGAACGGGCTATGGCTACACCTTC	CASSQQGTGYGYTF
TRBV28	TRBJ1-1	NA	NA	TGTGCCAGCAGCCCCCGGGGGTTGAACACTGAAGCTTTCTTT	CASSPRGLNTEAFF
TRBV5-1	TRBJ2-3	once	NA	TGCGCCAGCAGCCCGCCATCCGGGTCAGATACGCAGTATTTT	CASSPPSGSDTQYF
TRBV18	TRBJ2-7	NA	TRBD2	TGTGCCAGCTCACCACGCGGGGGTTTGCACGAGCAGTACTTC	CASSPRGGLHEQYF
TRBV11-2	TRBJ1-5	few	NA	TGTGCCAGCAGCCAGGGGTTTGGGGCTCTTATCAATCAGCCCCAGCATTTT	CASSQGFGALINQPQHF
TRBV19	TRBJ1-1	NA	TRBD1	TGTGCCAGTAGTCGCGACAGGGTGAACACTGAAGCTTTCTTT	CASSRDRVNTEAFF
TRBV18	TRBJ2-7	NA	TRBD1	TGTGCCAGCTCACCCGGACAGGGGCCCTACGAGCAGTACTTC	CASSPGQGPYEQYF
TRBV9	TRBJ2-5	NA	NA	TGTGCCAGCAGCGTAGGTCAGGGTGGATTGGAGACCCAGTACTTC	CASSVGQGGLETQYF